A single T cell receptor (beta chain) is shown here with its context. Its matching antigen is unknown. The 5'RACE template-switching step produced TCR cDNA and added a universal primer site and UMIs. MiXCR, applied by TCRdb to the 5' RACE reads, yields one record per CDR3 protein. The data hold roughly 500,000 distinct CDR3 sequences, with around 21% observed a single time. This entry comes from a study of T cells after yellow fever vaccination. Trimming removed 6 bases from V and 0 bases from J, with 12 bases in between. CDR3 length: 16 residues. Study-wide points: Researchers report a weaker secondary response that nonetheless peaked faster, day 5 versus 15.

Sequencing was performed on PBMCs, taken 15 days after the yellow fever booster vaccination. This sequence was found in a man aged 25 to 40 who received the YFV17D yellow fever vaccine. The chain carries TRBV12-3 or TRBV12-4 and TRBJ1-6; D is undetermined. The CDR3 region has the DNA TGTGCCAGCAGAGTCAGCCGGAACTCCTATAATTCACCCCTCCACTTT. Translation: CASRVSRNSYNSPLHF.